Detailed here is one T cell receptor beta chain. This sample was included in a study of neurological immune-mediated disorders. The CDR3 is 14 residues long. CDR1 and CDR2 from the germline V gene are SGHNT and YYREEE (reference sequence). V gave up 0 bases and J gave up 0 bases, with 5 bases separating them. TCRdb re-analysed the 5' RACE reads in MiXCR, keeping a single row per CDR3 protein. The data hold some 30,000 distinct CDR3 sequences, with more than 20% observed a single time. The chain is built from TRBV5-4 and TRBJ2-3; D ambiguous. The clonotype originates from an older woman in good health. Sequenced: PBMCs. The CDR3 nucleotides read TGTGCCAGCAGCTTGGATGTCAGCACAGATACGCAGTATTTT. It encodes CASSLDVSTDTQYF.